This T cell receptor (beta chain) originates from a study of T-cell reconstitution after alpha-beta-depleted transplantation in children. A TCRbeta library incorporating unique molecular identifiers was prepared. TCRdb re-called the PCR reads with MiXCR, one entry per CDR3 protein. Of around 680,000 distinct CDR3 sequences in the sample, about 15% were seen once. The V end lost 0 bases, the J end lost 0 bases, and 9 bases lay between the germline ends. The germline V gene has CDR1 SQVTM and CDR2 ANQGSEA. The CDR3 length is 14 residues. This TCR was recovered from a human donor who donated a stem cell graft to a child with acute myeloid leukemia. Sequences were derived from PBMCs from the stem cell graft donor, sampled from the stem cell graft. V and J are TRBV29-1 and TRBJ2-7; D unclear. The CDR3 DNA reads as TGCAGCGTTGAAGACGGCCAGAGCTCCTACGAGCAGTACTTC. Protein product: CSVEDGQSSYEQYF.